What follows describes a single T cell receptor beta chain. Its antigen is still unknown. Sequenced by immunoSEQ multiplex PCR; TCRdb stores in-frame clones only, minus some. The sample has about 46,000 clones, around 90% seen once; the top ten hold 4% to 5%. These data originate in a study of OX40 agonist ivuxolimab in advanced cancers. Study overall: The study gave patients intravenous ivuxolimab at 0.01 to 10 mg/kg every 2 weeks. Hepatocellular carcinoma, melanoma, renal cell or head and neck cancer affected the dose-escalation patients. Overall study findings and caveats: Also present in some nonresponders was a low level of normalized T-cell clonal expansion.

From germline, CDR1 is KGHSH and CDR2 LQKENI. V lost 3 bases and J lost 5, with 13 bases in between. The CDR3 runs 15 residues. The chain has TRBV18 and TRBJ1-4, with no clear D. The input for sequencing was CD4+ or CD8+ T cells sorted from blood, taken in a trial of the OX40 agonist ivuxolimab. This clonotype was obtained from an adult with an advanced solid tumor such as melanoma, head and neck, liver or kidney cancer. The CDR3 region is CASSPGRQANEKLFF. As DNA, the CDR3 is TGTGCCAGCTCACCGGGCCGTCAGGCCAATGAAAAACTGTTTTTT.